The clone carrying this T cell receptor beta chain showed up just once. Germline CDR1 SGHAT, CDR2 FQNNGV. The CDR3 spans 13 residues. Trimming shortened V by 6 bases and J by 8 bases, and 14 bases separated the two germline ends. Assay: immunoSEQ multiplex PCR; the TCRdb copy retains only in-frame clones and omits some. The sample consists of 7,500 to 8,500 clones, 75% to 90% of them appearing once. This sample was taken from a study of T cells after somatic rescue of genetic block. Source material: peripheral blood mononuclear cells (PBMCs). The chain joins TRBV11-2 to TRBJ1-5; D unresolved. The sequence came from a boy aged 5-17 years. The CDR3 nucleotides read TGTGCCAGCAGTGTATCGGTGGGCGAGCCCCAGCATTTT. Its translation is CASSVSVGEPQHF.